This entry is about one TCR beta chain. There is no known antigen for this receptor. No per-base quality is available; no much larger clone lies one base away. From the cysteine up to the phenylalanine, the CDR3 has a length of 12 residues. Only the CDR3 DNA is retained, 36 bases long and in frame from the first base. Between the V and J ends, shortened by 4 bases and 10 bases respectively, the junction contains 12 bases. Sequences SGHNT (CDR1) and YYREEE (CDR2) are obtained from the germline V gene (reference sequence). TCRbeta CDR3 regions were amplified from genomic DNA using the immunoSEQ Assay, a bias-controlled multiplex PCR. The study's own analysis went as follows. The number of nucleated cells in each sample was estimated by amplification of reference gene primers within the assay. To quantify the absolute abundance of each unique TCRbeta CDR3 rearrangement, sequence reads were collapsed and filtered. For each sample, productive Simpson clonality was calculated by taking the square root of Simpson's diversity index across productive rearrangements. TCRdb took this table from immuneACCESS and kept in-frame rearrangements with V and J called. Such tables lack part of the clones; where checked against another copy, unresolved V genes explain under half of the gap, and the rest is unexplained. V and J calls and clone size are given by that table; D and trimming were obtained from the DNA. This sample comprises roughly 35,000 clones, 70% to 90% of them detected only once. The ten largest clonotypes hold roughly 18% of the sample.

The record originates from a study of blood T cell repertoires in COVID-19 (dated by TCRdb to 2019 to 2021). Some background on the complete study: Samples from collaborators originated in the United States, Italy and Spain and spanned both the acute and convalescent phases of COVID-19. The material from the prospective study consisted of cDNA or gDNA derived from T cells, B-cell-depleted T cells, or PBMCs. The dataset comprised deeply sampled blood TCRbeta repertoires from subjects exposed to, actively infected with, or recovered from COVID-19. The repertoires were released in a freely available public database meant as a resource for research on the immune response to SARS-CoV-2. Samples came from the ongoing ImmuneRACE study (first 160 participants) plus 1,254 subjects from 6 global collaborators. The sample metadata nearly always contained a de-identified subject ID, COVID-19 status, age in years and sex. Where available, HLA class I and class II types were obtained from metadata supplied by the sample provider rather than from assay-based typing. The full study reports these points: How much clinical and demographic metadata was included differed by source and by participant, and the metadata was provided uncurated.

Collaborating institutions collected whole blood in K2EDTA tubes following their own protocols. For TCRbeta analysis, collaborator samples were shipped as frozen whole blood, as isolated PBMCs, or as DNA extracted from either sample type. The sample was peripheral blood. The sequence links TRBV5-4 to TRBJ2-1; matching of 6 bases hints at TRBD2 as the D gene. The TCR sequence derives from a man between 70 and 80 years old with acute or convalescent COVID-19. The CDR3 reads as follows: CASSTRDLEQFF. The bases read TGTGCCAGCAGCACCCGGGACTTAGAGCAGTTCTTC.